The next 8 T cell receptor beta chains were all read from a single sample in a study of shared clonotypes between healthy human individuals (dated by TCRdb to the early 2020s). Receptor libraries were prepared by the immunoSEQ multiplex PCR assay. The table comes from immuneACCESS by way of TCRdb, which keeps in-frame sequences with V and J called. Part of the clones is missing from these tables; in studies checked, under half for an unresolved V gene and the rest for unknown reasons. The sample table records roughly 720,000 clones; roughly 91% of these occur just once. The ten largest clones represent about 33% of the sample. Material for sequencing was memory CD8+ T cells from PBMCs. The cell subset or site label on this specimen signifies: CD45RO+ cells pooled with CCR7-negative TemRA cells. These receptors originate from a man younger than 35 in good health. Some clones in this sample may be carry-over from other donors' samples.

The rearrangement joins TRBV9 to TRBJ2-1, with TRBD2 as a possible D gene (6 bases). The length of the CDR3 is 15 residues. V lost 0 bases, J lost 7 bases, and 14 bases lay in between. Germline V CDR1 and CDR2: SGDLS, YYNGEE. CDR3: CASSVDGGPRNEQFF. The CDR3 coding sequence is TGTGCCAGCAGCGTAGATGGAGGGCCGAGGAATGAGCAGTTCTTC.

As regards this clone: An end of the junction does not agree with germline; a read error may underlie this. This sample includes further DNA sequences coding for the same CDR3. This rearrangement joins TRBV5-6 to TRBJ1-3; D ambiguous. The CDR3 is made up of 14 amino acids. CDR1 is SGHDT, CDR2 YYEEEE, per germline. CDR3 region: CASSLGAAGNTIYF. The CDR3 bases are TGTGCCAGCAGCTTGGGGGCTGCTGGGAACACCATATATTTT.

This rearrangement joins TRBV9 to TRBJ2-5, with TRBD2 as a possible D gene (5 bases). Germline V gives CDR1 SGDLS, CDR2 YYNGEE. Trimming took off 0 bases at V and 3 bases at J, with 9 bases between the two ends. The CDR3 is 14 amino acids. Here the CDR3 reads CASSVGLAKETQYF. In DNA, the CDR3 is TGTGCCAGCAGCGTAGGCCTAGCTAAAGAGACCCAGTACTTC. Together with reference TRBV9 and TRBJ2-5, the CDR3 gives the full variable domain: DSGVTQTPKHLITATGQRVTLRCSPRSGDLSVYWYQQSLDQGLQFLIQYYNGEERAKGNILERFSAQQFPDLHSELNLSSLELGDSALYFCASSVGLAKETQYFGPGTRLLVL.

The chain employs TRBV7-3 and TRBJ2-1, with TRBD2 matching over 8 bases. From germline, CDR1 is SGHTA and CDR2 FQGTGA. The CDR3 is 15 amino acids. After removal of 5 bases from V and 6 bases from J, the junction contained 9 bases not matched to a gene. This CDR3 reads CASSPVAGMGNEQFF. The DNA for the CDR3 is TGTGCCAGCAGCCCAGTAGCGGGAATGGGCAATGAGCAGTTCTTC. The full variable domain, rest sourced from reference TRBV7-3 and TRBJ2-1, is GAGVSQTPSNKVTEKGKYVELRCDPISGHTALYWYRQSLGQGPEFLIYFQGTGAADDSGLPNDRFFAVRPEGSVSTLKIQRTERGDSAVYLCASSPVAGMGNEQFFGPGTRLTVL.

The J gene is TRBJ2-7, the V gene TRBV7-6; D is undetermined. Germline loops: CDR1 SGHVS, CDR2 FNYEAQ. The CDR3 runs to 13 residues. Trimming took off 3 bases at V and 4 bases at J, with 10 bases between the two ends. CDR3 sequence: CASSFRSAYEQYF. CDR3 coding DNA: TGTGCCAGCAGCTTCAGATCGGCTTACGAGCAGTACTTC.

The chain links TRBV7-6 to TRBJ2-3; D possibly matches TRBD1 or TRBD2 (5 bases each). With 2 bases removed from V and 1 base from J, the gap between germline ends came to 16 bases. Germline-derived CDR1 and CDR2 are SGHVS and FNYEAQ. This CDR3 has 17 residues. The CDR3 nucleotides are TGTGCCAGCAGCTTACCAGGAGTGGGGGAAGGCACAGATACGCAGTATTTT. Amino acids: CASSLPGVGEGTDTQYF.

As regards this clone: Other nucleotide sequences in the sample specify the same CDR3. The chain is built from TRBV28 and TRBJ2-7; D is undetermined. The CDR3 has 10 residues. Trimming pared 3 bases from V and 5 bases from J, leaving 2 bases between. Per the germline V gene, CDR1 is MDHEN and CDR2 is SYDVKM. The CDR3 nucleotides are TGTGCCAGCAGTTTGAACGAGCAGTACTTC. It is translated as CASSLNEQYF.

The genes are TRBV28 and TRBJ1-2; D is perhaps TRBD1 (5 bases). Germline lookup yields CDR1 MDHEN and CDR2 SYDVKM. The CDR3 runs to 15 residues. V lost 5 bases and J lost 3, with 16 bases in between. The CDR3 spells CASSKTRVGDYGYTF. The CDR3 DNA is TGTGCCAGCAGTAAGACTAGAGTAGGGGACTATGGCTACACCTTC.